The present T cell receptor (beta chain) was sequenced within a study of shared clonotypes between healthy human individuals (dated by TCRdb to the early 2020s). Context from the whole study: The cohort included three men and two women between 18 and 49 years of age. For each donor, CD4 naive and CD4 memory were each run on three plates, CD8 naive on two plates, and CD8 memory on one plate. Blood TCR repertoires of five healthy adults were deeply sequenced to estimate repertoire size and the extent of clonotype sharing between individuals. Libraries were prepared and TCR repertoires were sequenced by different laboratories using diverse techniques, in order to increase sequencing depth and limit assay-specific biases. Leukapheresis yielded between about 0.94 and 8.9 billion PBMCs per donor. Here is what the overall study found, with its caveats: Naive subsets generally had larger estimated clonotype richness than memory subsets. Because the study included a small number of donors, the genetic and exposure-history diversity represented was limited. Rarefaction of sorted-subset datasets indicated incomplete sequencing despite the large sequencing depth. Pairwise subsampling indicated that sequencing depth was expected to affect the degree of clonotype sharing among donors. Sampling was restricted to blood, and TCR repertoires in tissue are likely to differ from TCR repertoires in blood. About 5% of naive CD4, more than 3% of naive CD8, around 2.3% of memory CD4, and more than 0.35% of memory CD8 clonotypes were shared across a few donors. Higher generation probabilities were observed for clonotypes shared by all four sorted-subset donors than for non-shared clonotypes.

Using the deep immunoSEQ assay, TCR CDR3 regions were amplified from genomic DNA by multiplex PCR. Genomic DNA extracted from each cell subset was distributed evenly over all wells of several immunoSEQ 96-well plates, and each plate served as one replicate. For sorted subsets, 200 to 250 ng of genomic DNA, equivalent to tens of thousands of T cell genomes, went into each replicate PCR. Purified libraries were measured with a Qubit 3.0 fluorometer, size-checked on a Bioanalyzer 2100, and measured again with the KAPA Library Quantification kit. Every immunoSEQ 96-well plate was sequenced on a dedicated single-read 150-cycle Illumina NextSeq 550 flow cell. Processing in the source paper ran as follows. Because the immunoSEQ output held only junctional sequences and lacked quality scores, the filtering could not match the filtering applied to full-length reads. Sequences were annotated with PyIR, a Python wrapper for IgBLAST v1.9, using IMGT germline references to assign V/J genes and CDR3. Any read was removed if the V/J assignment was weak (E-value above 1e-6), the CDR3 was missing, or the read contained stop codons, out-of-frame junctions, or ambiguous translated residues. V3J clonotypes were defined as sequences sharing the same inferred V gene, J gene, and CDR3 amino acid sequence. Percentage overlap between repertoires was computed as shared unique clonotypes divided by the size of the smaller repertoire. RTK rarefaction, the Chao1 estimator, and Recon v2.1 estimates of unobserved clonotypes were used to assess repertoire richness. Generation probabilities for all TCRbeta clonotypes obtained by the gDNA method from a handful of donors were computed using OLGA. Imported from immuneACCESS, the table was reduced by TCRdb to in-frame sequences with V and J called. These copies leave out some clones; in studies compared against another copy, an unresolved V gene accounts for under half, and the cause of the remainder is not known. V, J and clone size derive from that table, while D and trimming were established from the DNA sequence. For this sample the table gives about a million clones, of which around 74% were detected only once. The top ten clones comprise 1.2% to 1.5% of the sample.

Relative to germline, V is 3 bases shorter and J is 0 bases shorter, with 13 bases between their ends. The CDR3 contains 16 residues, cysteine and phenylalanine counted. The DNA shown is the 48-base CDR3, in frame from base 1. Looking up the germline V gene (reference sequence) yields CDR1 SGHNT and CDR2 YYREEE. Worth noting for this clone: What this receptor recognizes is not known. No base quality information exists; no much larger clone differs at one position.

The donors were healthy, HIV-negative adults with no recently reported acute infections or vaccinations. All donors were Caucasian adults living in Nashville, Tennessee, USA. Magnetic negative selection was used to enrich CD4+ T cells, after which naive cells were positively selected on CD45RA and the negative fraction became the memory subset. Blood was collected by leukapheresis, and PBMCs were isolated by Ficoll-Histopaque density gradient centrifugation and then cryopreserved in liquid nitrogen vapor phase. Analytical flow cytometry was used to check the purity and quantity of every magnetically sorted T cell population. Genomic DNA was isolated from each sorted fraction and quantified by UV absorbance on a Nanodrop 2000c.

The clonotype comes from a man aged 18 to 30 in good health. In this chain, TRBV5-4 is recombined with TRBJ1-3, with TRBD1 tentatively as D gene (6 bases match). Source material: memory CD4+ T cells sorted from blood. What the cell subset or site label conveys for this sample: CD45RA-negative fraction. The sequence in DNA is TGTGCCAGCAGCTACTCGGGGGGCCTCTCTGGAAACACCATATATTTT. This sequence encodes CASSYSGGLSGNTIYF.